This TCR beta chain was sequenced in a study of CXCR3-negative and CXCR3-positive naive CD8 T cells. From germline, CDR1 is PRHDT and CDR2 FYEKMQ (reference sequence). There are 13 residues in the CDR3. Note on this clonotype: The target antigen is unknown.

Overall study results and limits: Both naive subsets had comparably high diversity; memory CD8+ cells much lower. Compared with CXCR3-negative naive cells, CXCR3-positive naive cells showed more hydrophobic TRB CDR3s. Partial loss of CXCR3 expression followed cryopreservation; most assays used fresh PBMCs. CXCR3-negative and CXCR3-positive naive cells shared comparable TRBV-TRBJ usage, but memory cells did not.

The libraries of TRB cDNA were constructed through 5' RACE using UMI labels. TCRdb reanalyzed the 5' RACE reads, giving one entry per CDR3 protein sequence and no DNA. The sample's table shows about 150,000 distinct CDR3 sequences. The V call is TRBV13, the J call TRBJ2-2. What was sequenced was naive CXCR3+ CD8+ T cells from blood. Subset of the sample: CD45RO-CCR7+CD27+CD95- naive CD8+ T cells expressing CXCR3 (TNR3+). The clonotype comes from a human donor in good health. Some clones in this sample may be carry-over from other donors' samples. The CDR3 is CASSRDRTGELFF.